The rows below give T cell receptor beta chains drawn from one sample of a study of cytomegalovirus exposure and HLA in healthy donors. TCRdb's copy holds only in-frame clones and misses some; the assay was immunoSEQ multiplex PCR. This sample has about 150,000 clones; roughly 78% occur once, and the top ten carry 1%. Sequences were obtained from PBMCs. Source of these receptors: a woman aged 50 to 60 in good health and CMV-seropositive. Both conserved end residues are part of each CDR3. The D gene is left open where the match is weak. The size field is filled for only some rows; it gives once, few, many or a size class.

d_call	v_call	clone_size	j_call	cdr3_aa	cdr3_nt
TRBD1	TRBV6-6	NA	TRBJ1-1	CASSRTGSVTEAFF	TGTGCCAGCAGCAGGACAGGGTCTGTCACTGAAGCTTTCTTT
TRBD1	TRBV27	NA	TRBJ2-7	CASSPTGGLFYEQYF	TGTGCCAGCAGTCCTACAGGGGGCCTTTTCTACGAGCAGTACTTC
TRBD1	TRBV6-6	NA	TRBJ2-7	CASRPRTGARGQYF	TGTGCCAGCAGGCCTAGGACAGGCGCCCGCGGGCAGTACTTC
NA	TRBV7-2	NA	TRBJ2-5	CASSVQQGSETQYF	TGTGCCAGCAGCGTACAACAGGGTTCGGAGACCCAGTACTTC
NA	TRBV19	NA	TRBJ1-5	CASSIWVGVDQPQHF	TGTGCCAGTAGTATATGGGTGGGAGTGGATCAGCCCCAGCATTTT
TRBD1	TRBV6-1	once	TRBJ2-7	CASSNGGQGLLEQYF	TGTGCCAGCAGTAACGGGGGACAGGGCCTTCTCGAGCAGTACTTC
NA	TRBV4-2	NA	TRBJ2-3	CASSHEQNTQYF	TGTGCCAGCAGCCACGAACAGAATACGCAGTATTTT
NA	TRBV7-9	NA	TRBJ1-1	CASSFTRNTEAFF	TGTGCCAGCAGCTTTACCAGGAACACTGAAGCTTTCTTT
TRBD1	TRBV7-6	NA	TRBJ1-5	CASSSQGAYQPQHF	TGTGCCAGCAGCTCCCAGGGGGCCTATCAGCCCCAGCATTTT
TRBD2	TRBV5-1	NA	TRBJ2-1	CASSSTSGGPYNEQFF	TGCGCCAGCAGCTCGACTAGCGGGGGACCGTACAATGAGCAGTTCTTC
NA	TRBV9	NA	TRBJ2-3	CASSVGPSLGTDTQYF	TGTGCCAGCAGCGTAGGACCTAGCCTAGGCACAGATACGCAGTATTTT
NA	TRBV4-2	NA	TRBJ1-1	CASSQRGAARGTEAFF	TGTGCCAGCAGCCAACGGGGGGCAGCCAGGGGCACTGAAGCTTTCTTT
TRBD2	TRBV5-1	NA	TRBJ2-2	CASSLTSGVNTGELFF	TGCGCCAGCAGCTTGACTAGCGGGGTTAACACCGGGGAGCTGTTTTTT
NA	TRBV28	NA	TRBJ2-5	CASRQGLETQYF	TGTGCCAGCAGGCAGGGTTTGGAGACCCAGTACTTC
TRBD1	TRBV11-2	NA	TRBJ2-7	CASSLRGTGSEYSLYEQYF	TGTGCCAGCAGCTTACGTGGGACAGGGAGTGAGTATAGCTTATACGAGCAGTACTTC
TRBD2	TRBV4-3	few	TRBJ2-7	CASSQEASGAYEQYF	TGCGCCAGCAGCCAAGAGGCTAGCGGGGCCTACGAGCAGTACTTC
NA	TRBV4-1	NA	TRBJ2-7	CASSHLFHVDSSYEQYF	TGCGCCAGCAGCCATTTGTTTCACGTGGACTCCTCCTACGAGCAGTACTTC
TRBD1	TRBV5-8	NA	TRBJ2-1	CASRERGQGDDEQFF	TGTGCCAGCCGTGAGAGAGGACAGGGTGATGACGAGCAGTTCTTC
TRBD2	TRBV7-9	NA	TRBJ2-3	CASSLRTSGVPRSTDTQYF	TGTGCCAGCAGCTTGCGGACTAGCGGGGTCCCAAGGAGCACAGATACGCAGTATTTT
TRBD1	TRBV19	once	TRBJ1-5	CASSPDRGNQPQHF	TGTGCCAGTAGTCCAGACAGGGGCAATCAGCCCCAGCATTTT
NA	TRBV5-1	NA	TRBJ2-3	CASSFHETQYF	TGCGCCAGCAGCTTTCACGAGACGCAGTATTTT
NA	TRBV15	NA	TRBJ2-1	CATSRDERPNNEQFF	TGTGCCACCAGCAGAGACGAGCGGCCTAACAATGAGCAGTTCTTC
NA	TRBV6-5	NA	TRBJ1-3	CASRRQSSGNTIYF	TGTGCCAGCAGGAGACAGAGCTCTGGAAACACCATATATTTT
NA	TRBV18	once	TRBJ2-3	CASSPGETDTQYF	TGTGCCAGCTCACCAGGGGAGACAGATACGCAGTATTTT